Each of the 28 T cell receptor beta chains below was sequenced from the same sample in a study of shared clonotypes between healthy human individuals. Profiled with immunoSEQ multiplex PCR; TCRdb holds only in-frame clones, not every one. This sample carries approximately 2,300,000 clones, around 92% of them seen once, and the ten largest clones take around 0.4%. Sequencing input: naive CD4+ T cells from PBMCs. Sample subset: CD45RA+ positively selected. All receptors derive from a man younger than 35 in good health. Some clones in this sample may be carry-over from other donors' samples.

This sequence joins TRBV7-3 and TRBJ2-1; 7 bases are shared with TRBD1. Unmatched junction bases numbered 9, after V lost 3 bases and J lost 4 bases. Germline lookup yields CDR1 SGHTA and CDR2 FQGTGA. This CDR3 comprises 16 residues. The CDR3 DNA follows: TGTGCCAGCAGCTTGGTTGTCATGGACAGGTACAATGAGCAGTTCTTC. This codes for CASSLVVMDRYNEQFF.

The chain employs TRBV2 and TRBJ2-5, with no clear D. V lost 8 bases and J 2 bases, leaving 15 bases between the germline ends. This CDR3 has 14 amino acids. The germline CDR1 and CDR2 sequences are SNHLY and FYNNEI. CDR3 protein: CASGQERGQETQYF. CDR3 in DNA: TGTGCCAGCGGGCAGGAGAGAGGACAAGAGACCCAGTACTTC.

V and J are TRBV4-3 and TRBJ2-3; perhaps D is TRBD1 or TRBD2 (5 bases each). Trimming pared 4 bases from V and 3 bases from J, leaving 17 bases between. Germline CDR1 and CDR2: LGHNA and YSLEER. The CDR3 is 16 amino acids. The CDR3 is CASSPRDRATTDTQYF. DNA for the CDR3: TGCGCCAGCAGCCCTCGGGACCGAGCGACAACAGATACGCAGTATTTT.

This sequence joins TRBV25-1 and TRBJ1-1; D remains ambiguous. The germline CDR1 and CDR2 sequences are MGHDK and SYGVNS. V was trimmed by 6 bases and J by 1 base, leaving 3 bases between them. The CDR3 loop spans 11 amino acids. Here the CDR3 DNA reads TGTGCCAGCAGCACGAACACTGAAGCTTTCTTT. This gives the protein CASSTNTEAFF. Filled out from reference TRBV25-1 and TRBJ1-1, the complete variable domain reads EADIYQTPRYLVIGTGKKITLECSQTMGHDKMYWYQQDPGMELHLIHYSYGVNSTEKGDLSSESTVSRIRTEHFPLTLESARPSHTSQYLCASSTNTEAFFGQGTRLTVV.

J is TRBJ2-7 and V is TRBV28; D may be TRBD1 (6 bases). Germline V lookup: CDR1 MDHEN, CDR2 SYDVKM. V dropped 8 bases and J dropped 3 bases, with 26 bases sitting between them. The CDR3 sequence is 17 residues long. The CDR3 reads CASPPSSNRDKHYEQYF. In DNA form, the CDR3 reads TGTGCCAGCCCCCCTTCTTCTAATAGGGACAAACACTACGAGCAGTACTTC.

The rearrangement links TRBV6-1 to TRBJ2-5; D call uncertain. CDR3 length: 13 residues. The germline V and J ends were trimmed by 3 bases and 5 bases, with 10 bases remaining between them. The germline CDR1 and CDR2 sequences are MNHNS and SASEGT. CDR3 DNA: TGTGCCAGCAGTGACCCGGGCCCGGAGACCCAGTACTTC. Amino acids: CASSDPGPETQYF.

The V call is TRBV10-3, the J call TRBJ1-3; D remains unclear. The germline V gene encodes CDR1 ENHRY and CDR2 SYGVKD. V was shortened by 7 bases and J by 0 bases, with 13 bases between the two germline ends. This CDR3 has 15 amino acids. The CDR3 sequence: CAITPDRSSGNTIYF. The DNA for the CDR3 is TGTGCCATCACCCCCGACCGAAGCTCTGGAAACACCATATATTTT.

This clone was observed a few times. The V gene is TRBV29-1, the J gene TRBJ1-2; 7 nucleotides line up with TRBD1. CDR1 is SQVTM, CDR2 ANQGSEA, per germline. Trimming at V came to 2 bases and at J to 4 bases, leaving 4 bases not matched to a gene. CDR3 length: 13 amino acids. The CDR3 loop is CSVERGLGYGYTF. CDR3 DNA: TGCAGCGTTGAAAGGGGGCTGGGCTATGGCTACACCTTC.

The chain combines TRBV7-2 with TRBJ2-5; TRBD2 matches 12 bases. The J call may be mistaken, given a closer DNA end match to TRBJ2-7. Germline V gene sequence: CDR1 SGHTA, CDR2 FQGNSA. This CDR3 comprises 15 residues. The CDR3 region has the DNA TGTGCCAGCAGCTCGAGACTAGCGGGAGCCTCCGAGCAGTACTTC. This codes for CASSSRLAGASEQYF.

This chain joins TRBV5-4 and TRBJ2-7; 10 nucleotides agree with TRBD1. The CDR3 length is 17 residues. The V gene's germline CDR1 is SGHNT and CDR2 YYREEE (reference sequence). V lost 4 bases to trimming and J lost 2 bases; unmatched junction nucleotides: 12. CDR3: CASSPRPGQGEAYEQYF. The CDR3 DNA sequence: TGTGCCAGCAGCCCCCGCCCCGGACAGGGGGAGGCCTACGAGCAGTACTTC.

This clone was counted once. This chain links TRBV19 with TRBJ2-7; TRBD1 agrees at 8 bases. The CDR3 is made up of 14 amino acids. From germline, CDR1 is LNHDA and CDR2 SQIVND (reference sequence). Unmatched junction bases numbered 13, after V lost 6 bases and J lost 9 bases. The CDR3 sequence: CASSEGDRSWVQYF. CDR3 nucleotides: TGTGCCAGTAGCGAGGGGGACAGGTCCTGGGTGCAGTACTTC.

V and J are TRBV19 and TRBJ2-7; 10 nucleotides align to TRBD2. CDR1 is LNHDA and CDR2 is SQIVND in the germline V gene (reference sequence). This CDR3 contains 18 residues. V shed 7 bases, J shed 9 bases, and the junction held 24 bases outside the gene matches. This CDR3 reads CASNQGLAGGAADFGQYF. The CDR3 DNA is TGTGCCAGTAACCAGGGGTTAGCGGGAGGTGCCGCCGACTTCGGGCAGTACTTC.

The rearrangement links TRBV5-4 to TRBJ2-1, with 7 bases identical to TRBD2. CDR3 size: 15 residues. V shed 0 bases, J shed 5 bases, and the junction held 5 bases outside the gene matches. Germline CDR1 is SGHNT and CDR2 is YYREEE (reference sequence). The CDR3 DNA sequence: TGTGCCAGCAGCTTGGAAGCGGGGTATAACAATGAGCAGTTCTTC. Translated, it gives CASSLEAGYNNEQFF.

In the case of this clone: This sample includes further DNA sequences coding for the same CDR3. J is TRBJ2-5 and V is TRBV7-8; no clear D gene. The CDR3 is 11 residues long. Trimming shortened V by 5 bases and J by 2 bases, and 3 bases separated the two germline ends. In germline, CDR1 is SGHVS, CDR2 FQNEAQ. CDR3 protein: CASSLQETQYF. In DNA form, the CDR3 reads TGTGCCAGCAGCCTACAAGAGACCCAGTACTTC.

The gene calls are TRBV15 and TRBJ1-1, with a possible D match to TRBD1 (5 bases). Germline V CDR1 and CDR2: LNHNV, YYDKDF (reference sequence). Trimming pared 1 base from V and 5 bases from J, leaving 14 bases between. This CDR3 comprises 15 residues. This chain's CDR3 is CATSRARGVRTEAFF. The CDR3 DNA reads as TGTGCCACCAGCAGAGCCCGGGGGGTAAGAACTGAAGCTTTCTTT.

This chain connects TRBV5-1 to TRBJ2-7; D might be TRBD2 (6 bases). This CDR3 region has 15 residues. Germline assignment: CDR1 SGHRS and CDR2 YFSETQ. Trimming cost V 4 bases and J 0 bases, with 14 bases left between them. In nucleotides, the CDR3 is TGCGCCAGCAGCGGGGGACTCTTGAGCTCCTACGAGCAGTACTTC. This gives the protein CASSGGLLSSYEQYF.

Written as DNA, the CDR3 is TGTGCCAGCAGTCCGGGGACCCATTCACCCCTCCACTTT. This codes for CASSPGTHSPLHF. V usage is TRBV27 and J usage is TRBJ1-6, with D possibly matching TRBD1 (5 bases). With 5 bases removed from V and 8 bases from J, the gap between germline ends came to 10 bases. This CDR3 has 13 residues. Looked up from germline, CDR1 is MNHEY and CDR2 is SMNVEV (reference sequence).

This chain uses TRBV28 with TRBJ2-4; either TRBD1 or TRBD2 may fit D (5 bases each). This CDR3 contains 14 residues. Trimming stripped 5 bases from V and 10 bases from J, with 18 bases between. Germline V lookup: CDR1 MDHEN, CDR2 SYDVKM. CDR3 sequence: CASSTSGAIRIQYF. The CDR3 bases are TGTGCCAGCAGTACATCCGGGGCCATTAGGATTCAGTACTTC.

The chain combines TRBV15 with TRBJ2-7; D possibly corresponds to TRBD1 (6 bases). Germline CDR1 LNHNV, CDR2 YYDKDF (reference sequence). CDR3 size: 13 residues. V was trimmed by 2 bases and J by 5 bases, leaving 10 bases between them. The chain's CDR3 is CATSRLQGDEQYF. CDR3 in DNA: TGTGCCACCAGCAGATTACAGGGCGACGAGCAGTACTTC.

V gene TRBV2 combines with J gene TRBJ2-1; possibly TRBD2 for D (5 bases). Germline V CDR1 and CDR2: SNHLY, FYNNEI. V was cut by 6 bases and J by 2 bases, with 14 bases left in between. This CDR3 has 15 residues. CDR3 nucleotide sequence: TGTGCCAGCAGGAAAGGACTGGGGACCTACAATGAGCAGTTCTTC. It is translated as CASRKGLGTYNEQFF.

V and J are TRBV29-1 and TRBJ2-6; D is unclear. The CDR3 covers 14 residues. Germline assignment: CDR1 SQVTM and CDR2 ANQGSEA. V was trimmed by 7 bases and J by 0 bases, leaving 10 bases between them. The CDR3, as DNA: TGCAGCGCCCTGCTACCCTCTGGGGCCAACGTCCTGACTTTC. This sequence encodes CSALLPSGANVLTF.

The V and J genes are TRBV9 and TRBJ2-5; TRBD1 might be the D (6 bases). Germline V gives CDR1 SGDLS, CDR2 YYNGEE. This CDR3 contains 15 residues. V shed 0 bases and J shed 4 bases, with 13 bases lying between them. The CDR3 region has the DNA TGTGCCAGCAGCGTAGCAGGGGCCGCCCCAGAGACCCAGTACTTC. Amino acids: CASSVAGAAPETQYF.

Note on this clone: A junction boundary mismatches the germline segment, possibly from a read error. The genes are TRBV11-2 and TRBJ1-4; 9 nucleotides align to TRBD1. Germline CDR1 and CDR2: SGHAT and FQNNGV. This CDR3 contains 13 residues. For the CDR3, the DNA is TGTGCCAGCAGCTCCGACAGGGGGGCTGGCTTTTTTTTC. Its translation is CASSSDRGAGFFF.

V gene TRBV28 combines with J gene TRBJ1-1; D gene uncertain. The germline V and J ends were trimmed by 3 bases and 6 bases, with 5 bases remaining between them. The CDR3 runs 11 residues. The V gene's germline CDR1 is MDHEN and CDR2 SYDVKM. The CDR3 DNA sequence: TGTGCCAGCAGTTTCTACGCTGAAGCTTTCTTT. Protein: CASSFYAEAFF.

V usage is TRBV28 and J usage is TRBJ2-2; D remains ambiguous. The V and J ends lost 9 bases and 1 base respectively, with 9 bases between them. The CDR3 totals 13 residues. CDR1 and CDR2 (germline): MDHEN, SYDVKM. CDR3 bases: TGTGCCAGTCTCGGATTGAACACCGGGGAGCTGTTTTTT. Amino acids: CASLGLNTGELFF.

The V call is TRBV11-3, the J call TRBJ2-7, with D maybe TRBD2 (5 bases). The germline V gene encodes CDR1 SGHNT and CDR2 YENEEA. V lost 3 bases and J 5 bases, leaving 14 bases between the germline ends. This CDR3 contains 14 residues. The CDR3 protein is CASSLGFEGDEQYF. CDR3 DNA sequence: TGTGCCAGCAGCTTGGGGTTCGAGGGAGACGAGCAGTACTTC.

CDR3 nucleotides: TGTGCCAGCTCACCACCCGCCCAGCGTGAGCACCAGCATTTT. This sequence encodes CASSPPAQREHQHF. The V gene is TRBV18, the J gene TRBJ1-5; the D is unclear. With 0 bases removed from V and 12 bases from J, the gap between germline ends came to 15 bases. There are 14 residues in the CDR3. Germline CDR1 and CDR2: KGHSH and LQKENI.

This clone appeared once. The chain carries TRBV9 and TRBJ2-1; TRBD1 agrees at 8 bases. J lost 4 bases, V lost 7 bases, and 13 bases had no gene match. The CDR3 loop spans 16 amino acids. Germline CDR1 reads SGDLS; CDR2 reads YYNGEE. The CDR3 DNA reads TGTGCCAGCGAGTCCTCCTACAGGGGGAAATACAATGAGCAGTTCTTC. Encoded protein: CASESSYRGKYNEQFF.